This T cell receptor beta chain derives from a study of T cell responses to AZD1222 COVID-19 vaccine. Study summary: Second doses at about 4 or about 12 weeks were pooled. Study conclusions and caveats: Clonal diversity may have been underestimated in mostly white British donors. Repertoire sampling occurred only after the peak T cell response. Only five or six AZD1222 recipients were seropositive at baseline.

The CDR3 is 14 amino acids. The germline V gene has CDR1 MGHDK and CDR2 SYGVNS. V lost 6 bases, J lost 7 bases, and 15 bases lay in between. The data were produced by immunoSEQ multiplex PCR, yet TCRdb's version contains in-frame clones alone and is incomplete. The data show some 150,000 clones, 90% to 95% seen once. Regarding this clone: Antigen specificity is unknown.

J is TRBJ1-4 and V is TRBV25-1, with D tentatively TRBD1 (6 bases). The input for sequencing was peripheral blood, taken on day 0 of AZD1222 vaccination. The receptor comes from an adult in good health. The DNA for the CDR3 is TGTGCCAGCAGCGCGACAGGAGTGGTTGAAAAACTGTTTTTT. This translates into CASSATGVVEKLFF. Using reference TRBV25-1 and TRBJ1-4 for the parts outside the CDR3, the full variable domain is EADIYQTPRYLVIGTGKKITLECSQTMGHDKMYWYQQDPGMELHLIHYSYGVNSTEKGDLSSESTVSRIRTEHFPLTLESARPSHTSQYLCASSATGVVEKLFFGSGTQLSVL.